This T cell receptor (beta chain) was sequenced in a study of T-cell reconstitution after alpha-beta-depleted transplantation in children. TCRbeta library construction was performed incorporating unique molecular identifiers. MiXCR, run by TCRdb on the PCR reads, gives a single entry per CDR3 protein. Of roughly 500,000 distinct CDR3 sequences listed, around 18% are singletons. There are a few counts of this clonotype. Here the sequenced sample was PBMCs from the stem cell graft donor, taken from the stem cell graft. The source of this sequence is a human donor who donated a stem cell graft to a child with acute lymphoblastic leukemia.

The CDR3 bases are TGCGCCAGCAGCTTGTGGAGGGCCTCCTACAATGAGCAGTTCTTC. Protein sequence: CASSLWRASYNEQFF. The chain combines TRBV5-1 with TRBJ2-1; weak D call: TRBD2 (6 bases). Between the trimmed V and J ends, which lost 1 base and 0 bases, there was a span of 8 bases. Germline V gene lookup returns CDR1 SGHRS and CDR2 YFSETQ. The CDR3 totals 15 residues.